This note documents a single T cell receptor beta chain sequence. Clones were sequenced by immunoSEQ multiplex PCR, and TCRdb holds only the in-frame ones, with some missing. The data show 110,000 or so clones, about 88% seen once. The data originate from a study of blood T cell repertoires in COVID-19. About the research overall: Sources were T cells, B-cell-depleted T cells, or PBMCs; the material itself was cDNA or gDNA.

The J segment lost 7 bases and the V segment lost 5 bases, leaving 6 bases of the junction unmatched. Germline V gene sequence: CDR1 MDHEN, CDR2 SYDVKM. This CDR3 comprises 15 residues. V usage is TRBV28 and J usage is TRBJ1-4; TRBD1 matches 11 bases. The sample comprised peripheral blood. This TCR derives from a woman in her 70s who had recovered from COVID-19. In DNA, the CDR3 is TGTGCCAGCAGTCGACGGACAGGGGGCCTTGAAAAACTGTTTTTT. Protein product: CASSRRTGGLEKLFF.